There are a few counts of the clone carrying this T cell receptor beta chain. CDR3 length: 14 residues. V gave up 8 bases and J gave up 5 bases, with 17 bases separating them. Per the germline V gene, CDR1 is MNHEY and CDR2 is SVGEGT. This entry comes from a study of patients and donors after allogeneic stem cell transplantation. TCRdb reprocessed the RT-PCR reads with MiXCR, giving one entry per CDR3 protein. This sample has about 960,000 distinct CDR3 sequences, with roughly 18% found just once. The chain has TRBV6-2 or TRBV6-3 and TRBJ2-3, with D possibly being TRBD2 (5 bases). The sequencing input was blood, either unsorted or a sorted T cell fraction (not recorded which). The source is a human donor who was either an allogeneic HSCT recipient or a stem cell or donor lymphocyte infusion donor (not recorded which). It is not recorded whose cells these are; they may come from a transplant donor. CDR3 amino acids: CASHPSGSGDTQYF. In nucleotides, the CDR3 is TGTGCCAGCCACCCTTCGGGATCGGGAGATACGCAGTATTTT.